This record looks at one TCR beta chain sequence and its context. The entry originates in a study of T cell responses to AZD1222 COVID-19 vaccine. Sequencing used immunoSEQ multiplex PCR; TCRdb keeps in-frame clones, though not all of them. The table has around 72,000 clones, roughly 82% seen once. Germline-derived CDR1 and CDR2 are SGHTA and FQGNSA. V lost 4 bases, J lost 0 bases, and 10 bases lay in between. The CDR3 loop spans 15 amino acids. The rearrangement uses TRBV7-2 and TRBJ1-3; possibly TRBD1 for D (5 bases). This sequence was found in an adult in good health. The starting material was peripheral blood, obtained on day 0 of AZD1222 vaccination. CDR3 sequence (DNA): TGTGCCAGCAGCTCGACAGCCCTCTCTGGAAACACCATATATTTT. This encodes CASSSTALSGNTIYF.